These 2 T cell receptor beta chains were all obtained from the same sample, sequenced in a study of T cell responses to AZD1222 COVID-19 vaccine. Sequencing used immunoSEQ multiplex PCR; TCRdb keeps in-frame clones, though not all of them. This sample has some 110,000 clones; more than 65% occur once, and the top ten carry about 9.5%. The sample in question was peripheral blood, obtained on day 0 of AZD1222 vaccination. The origin of the receptors is an adult in good health.

V gene TRBV12-5 combines with J gene TRBJ1-1; 8 bases align to TRBD1. The CDR3 has 14 residues. Germline loops: CDR1 LGHNT, CDR2 FRNRAP. V was clipped by 1 base and J by 4 bases; unmatched bases: 2. The CDR3 protein is CASGLGTGSTEAFF. CDR3 DNA: TGTGCTAGTGGTTTGGGGACAGGGAGCACTGAAGCTTTCTTT.

This chain joins TRBV9 and TRBJ2-3, with 7 bases matching TRBD2. The CDR3 is 14 amino acids. Losses at the gene ends were 3 bases for V and 5 bases for J; bases not matched to a gene: 6. In germline, CDR1 is SGDLS, CDR2 YYNGEE. The CDR3 is CASSAGTNGDTQYF. The CDR3, as DNA: TGTGCCAGCAGCGCGGGGACTAATGGAGATACGCAGTATTTT.